The clone carrying this T cell receptor beta chain appeared a few times. Its antigen is not known. The protocol was immunoSEQ multiplex PCR, while the TCRdb copy is restricted to in-frame clones and leaves out a portion. The table lists about 60,000 clones, around 80% of them singletons. This sample was included in a study of a mutant IDH1 vaccine in newly diagnosed glioma. Study at large: Antecedent treatment encompassed radiotherapy, temozolomide, or their combination; the majority received both.

Study outcomes and limitations: Shifts in the top peripheral T cell clonotypes seemed unrelated to pseudoprogression.

The time point here: week 5, during vaccination. One vaccine dose held 300 ug of mutant IDH1 20-mer peptide and came with topical imiquimod. This CDR3 is 12 amino acids long. Per the germline V gene, CDR1 is MNHNS and CDR2 is SASEGT. Trimming cost V 10 bases and J 4 bases, with 13 bases left between them. V is TRBV6-1 and J is TRBJ1-2, with D unclear. The sequence derives from a woman aged 45-65 years with glioma. The sample in question was PBMCs, obtained from a glioma patient whose treatment included an IDH1 peptide vaccine. CDR3 DNA: TGTGCCATTTCGGGTTCCGTCTATGGCTACACCTTC. Its translation: CAISGSVYGYTF.